The rows below give T cell receptor beta chains drawn from one sample of a study of T-cell memory formation after mild COVID-19. TCRdb ran MiXCR on the 5' RACE reads and lists one entry per CDR3 protein. The table shows 290,000 or so distinct CDR3 sequences, with around 19% occurring only once. Material: PBMCs or a T cell subset sorted from them (not recorded which). The receptors were gathered from a man in his late teens or twenties who had mild COVID-19 (a few samples of this study predate the infection). Cell type and time point are not known. CDR3s include the opening cysteine and the closing phenylalanine or tryptophan. The D gene is left open where the match is weak. A row's size may be missing; if present it is once, few, many or a size class.

>TRBD1|few|TRBJ2-6|TRBV12-3/TRBV12-4
TGTGCCAGCAGGCGAACCCGCAACTCAGGGGGCCCAAGTTCTGGGGCCAACGTCCTGACTTTC
CASRRTRNSGGPSSGANVLTF
>.|.|TRBJ2-7|TRBV5-6
TGTGCCAGCAGCGGGGAGGTCGAGCAGGGAATTAAGCAGTACTTC
CASSGEVEQGIKQYF
>.|few|TRBJ2-5|TRBV7-6
TGTGCCAGCAGTAATGGCGCCAGGGGAGAGACCCAGTACTTC
CASSNGARGETQYF
>.|few|TRBJ1-3|TRBV9
TGTGCCAGCGGGGGGGACGGAAACACCATATATTTT
CASGGDGNTIYF
>.|.|TRBJ2-3|TRBV5-8
TGTGCCAGCAGCTTATCGGCTTATACGCAGTATTTT
CASSLSAYTQYF
>TRBD1|few|TRBJ2-2|TRBV6-5
TGTGCCAGCAGTTGGGACAGGGACACCGGGGAGCTGTTTTTT
CASSWDRDTGELFF
>.|few|TRBJ1-1|TRBV10-3
TGTGCCATCAGGTCAGAGGACCTGGGGAAGGGCACTGAAGCTTTCTTT
CAIRSEDLGKGTEAFF
>.|few|TRBJ2-3|TRBV7-2
TGTGCCAGCAGCTTAGATAGCGGCACAGATACGCAGTATTTT
CASSLDSGTDTQYF
>TRBD1|few|TRBJ1-4|TRBV5-5
TGTGCCAGCAGCTTGACAGGACAGGGGGTCCAAAAACTGTTTTTT
CASSLTGQGVQKLFF
>.|few|TRBJ1-1|TRBV6-1
TGTGCCAGCAGGGTCGACACCCGAAGGTTCACTGAAGCTTTCTTT
CASRVDTRRFTEAFF
>TRBD1|few|TRBJ1-4|TRBV5-1
TGCGCCAGCAGCTCGACAGGGAGTAATGAAAAACTGTTTTTT
CASSSTGSNEKLFF
>.|many|TRBJ2-3|TRBV6-4
TGTGCCAGCAGCAACAGGGGCACAGATACGCAGTATTTT
CASSNRGTDTQYF
>.|.|TRBJ1-6|TRBV20-1
TGCAGTGCTAGCCCGGACGGCCGATATAATTCACCCCTCCACTTT
CSASPDGRYNSPLHF
>TRBD2|.|TRBJ2-1|TRBV29-1
TGCAGCGGACTAGCGGGGGGTACCCGTTCCTACAATGAGCAGTTCTTC
CSGLAGGTRSYNEQFF
>.|.|TRBJ1-3|TRBV9
TGTGCCAGCAGCGTAGAGGTCGGTAACTCTGGAAACACCATATATTTT
CASSVEVGNSGNTIYF
>.|.|TRBJ2-7|TRBV7-6
TGTGCCAGCAGCTTAGCGCAGACCAGTGGCTACGAGCAGTACTTC
CASSLAQTSGYEQYF
>.|.|TRBJ1-2|TRBV7-6
TGTGCCAGCAGCGCCGGGACTCTTACCTATGGCTACACCTTC
CASSAGTLTYGYTF
>.|many|TRBJ2-3|TRBV7-8
TGTGCCAGCAGCCCCAGGGCGGGCAGGCCCACAGATACGCAGTATTTT
CASSPRAGRPTDTQYF
>.|.|TRBJ2-3|TRBV20-1
TGCAGTGCAAAGACTGACAGAGGCACAGATACGCAGTATTTT
CSAKTDRGTDTQYF
>.|.|TRBJ1-1|TRBV5-1
TGCGCCAGCAGTCGATCCTACAGGGAGAACACTGAAGCTTTCTTT
CASSRSYRENTEAFF
>TRBD1|many|TRBJ1-5|TRBV11-2
TGTGCCAGCAGTTCCCGGGGGGGACAGCATCAGCCCCAGCATTTT
CASSSRGGQHQPQHF
>.|.|TRBJ2-2|TRBV6-6
TGTGCCAGCGGAAAAGGAATCACCGGGGAGCTGTTTTTT
CASGKGITGELFF
>.|many|TRBJ2-5|TRBV5-1
TGCGCCAGCAGCTTGGCCGAGGGGGGGATCCAAGAGACCCAGTACTTC
CASSLAEGGIQETQYF
>TRBD1|.|TRBJ2-1|TRBV20-1
TGCAGTGCTCCCGGGACAGGGATTAATGAGCAGTTCTTC
CSAPGTGINEQFF
>TRBD2|.|TRBJ2-3|TRBV7-2
TGTGCCAGCAGCTTAGCACGGGGGGATGTCACAGATACGCAGTATTTT
CASSLARGDVTDTQYF
>.|many|TRBJ2-1|TRBV5-1
TGCGCCAGCAGCTTAGCCGGGGCGGATGAGCAGTTCTTC
CASSLAGADEQFF
>TRBD1|few|TRBJ2-3|TRBV6-6
TGTGCCAGCACAGGACAGGGGCTCCAAGTTGTGGATACGCAGTATTTT
CASTGQGLQVVDTQYF
>TRBD2|few|TRBJ2-7|TRBV7-2
TGTGCCAGCAGCGCAGCTAGCGGGGAGTACGAGCAGTACTTC
CASSAASGEYEQYF
>TRBD1|few|TRBJ1-1|TRBV9
TGTGCCAGCAGCGTAGGACAGGGGTTTGAAGCTTTCTTT
CASSVGQGFEAFF
>.|.|TRBJ2-2|TRBV6-5
TGTGCCAGCAGACGCAGGGAGTACACCGGGGAGCTGTTTTTT
CASRRREYTGELFF
>.|many|TRBJ1-2|TRBV12-3/TRBV12-4
TGTGCCAGCAGTTTAGACGGGACGGACTATGGCTACACCTTC
CASSLDGTDYGYTF
>.|.|TRBJ1-1|TRBV7-3
TGTGCCAGCAGCCGACTGGCAGGGCGAAACACTGAAGCTTTCTTT
CASSRLAGRNTEAFF
>.|few|TRBJ1-6|TRBV12-3/TRBV12-4
TGTGCCAGCAGTCCCGTTGGGGTTTCACCCCTCCACTTT
CASSPVGVSPLHF
>TRBD1|few|TRBJ1-2|TRBV7-9
TGTGCCAGCAGCTTAGCCCAAACAGGGGGCGCTTCCGTCCTCTATGGCTACACCTTC
CASSLAQTGGASVLYGYTF
>.|.|TRBJ2-5|TRBV3-1
TGTGCCAGCAGCCAAGAGGGCAGGAGGGAGACCCAGTACTTC
CASSQEGRRETQYF
>.|.|TRBJ2-7|TRBV9
TGTGCCAGCAGCCCAGGGACCGTTGGGTACGAGCAGTACTTC
CASSPGTVGYEQYF
>.|.|TRBJ1-5|TRBV4-1
TGCGCCAGCAGCGCCTTCCCGGGGGGTGGCAATCAGCCCCAGCATTTT
CASSAFPGGGNQPQHF
>TRBD1|few|TRBJ1-3|TRBV7-2
TGTGCCAGCAGCTTACTTAGGACAGGGGTAGGAAACACCATATATTTT
CASSLLRTGVGNTIYF
>.|.|TRBJ2-7|TRBV10-3
TGTGCCATCAGTGAGTGGCAGGGGAATGGCGAGCAGTACTTC
CAISEWQGNGEQYF
>.|.|TRBJ1-1|TRBV7-9
TGTGCCAGCAGCTTCCCTTCGATAAATCGTGAGGCTTTCTTT
CASSFPSINREAFF
>.|many|TRBJ2-5|TRBV11-2
TGTGCCAGCAGCTTGGGGCAGGTGGAGGTCGGGGAAGAGACCCAGTACTTC
CASSLGQVEVGEETQYF
>.|few|TRBJ2-5|TRBV5-4
TGTGCCAGCCACTGGGGGGAGACCCAGTACTTC
CASHWGETQYF
>.|.|TRBJ1-1|TRBV18
TGTGCCAGCTCACCCGGGGGTAGGGACACTGAAGCTTTCTTT
CASSPGGRDTEAFF
>.|once|TRBJ2-1|TRBV12-3/TRBV12-4
TGTGCCAGCAGTTTCTCAGGACTCTTAGGGGATGAGCAGTTCTTC
CASSFSGLLGDEQFF
>.|.|TRBJ2-7|TRBV13
TGTGCCAGCAGCTTAGGCGGAGATTACGAGCAGTACTTC
CASSLGGDYEQYF
>.|few|TRBJ2-5|TRBV12-3/TRBV12-4
TGTGCCAGCAGTTTCGGCAGGGGAACGCAAGAGACCCAGTACTTC
CASSFGRGTQETQYF
>.|.|TRBJ2-3|TRBV20-1
TGCAGTGCTAGAGATCCGGTCAGGGGCACAGATACGCAGTATTTT
CSARDPVRGTDTQYF
>.|many|TRBJ2-2|TRBV7-9
TGTGCCAGCAGCGCTTTGGCCGGGGAGCTGTTTTTT
CASSALAGELFF
>.|few|TRBJ2-2|TRBV7-3
TGTGCCAGCAGCCTCGGGGTGTTCGGCCAGGGCACCGGGGAGCTGTTTTTT
CASSLGVFGQGTGELFF
>.|many|TRBJ2-1|TRBV7-2
TGTGCCAGCAGCTTAGCACAGACGGAGGCCTACAATGAGCAGTTCTTC
CASSLAQTEAYNEQFF
>TRBD1|.|TRBJ1-1|TRBV30
TGTGCCTGGAGCGGGACAGGGGGAAAAGCTTTCTTT
CAWSGTGGKAFF
>.|.|TRBJ2-5|TRBV20-1
TGCAGTGCTCCGCAGGGCCCGGAGACCCAGTACTTC
CSAPQGPETQYF
>TRBD1|.|TRBJ1-1|TRBV5-1
TGCGCCAGCAGCTTGGCCGTGATTTCCACGGGACAGGGGGGTTCATCTGAAGCTTTCTTT
CASSLAVISTGQGGSSEAFF
>.|.|TRBJ2-1|TRBV5-5
TGTGCCAGCAGCTTCGGGGCGGGGTACAATGAGCAGTTCTTC
CASSFGAGYNEQFF